The sequence of this TCR beta chain was determined in a study of multiple sclerosis patients with progressive multifocal leukoencephalopathy. V lost 4 bases and J lost 5; bases outside the gene matches: 6. This CDR3 is 15 amino acids long. Per the germline V gene, CDR1 is LGHNA and CDR2 is YSLEER. General study results and limits: Expanded clones at PML onset predated and persisted through natalizumab therapy. Most PML patients had lower entropy, suggesting less diverse TRB repertoires. TRBV and TRBJ usage showed no common pattern when PML developed.

Specified time point: before natalizumab initiation. Comments on this clone: As yet, its antigen is unknown.

Spiked into each PCR were synthetic inline TR CDR3 controls of all V-J pairings. Generated by immunoSEQ multiplex PCR, the TCRdb table keeps only in-frame clones and is missing some. This sample yields under 35,000 clones, of which around 93% are seen a single time; about 1.8% belongs to the top ten. This chain connects TRBV4-3 to TRBJ2-1, with 9 bases aligning to TRBD2. This clonotype was obtained from a man aged 25-40 years with multiple sclerosis. The source material was PBMCs. Written as DNA, the CDR3 is TGCGCCAGCAGCCCGCGACTAGCGGTAAACAATGAGCAGTTCTTC. Protein sequence: CASSPRLAVNNEQFF.